The 32 T cell receptor beta chains below were found in one sample sequenced in a study of T cells after yellow fever vaccination. MiXCR was run by TCRdb on the 5' RACE reads, yielding one entry per CDR3 protein. The table records 250,000 to 350,000 distinct CDR3 sequences, 3.5% to 4.5% of them present only once. The sample in question was PBMCs, obtained 15 days after the yellow fever booster vaccination. The source of these receptors is a man aged 18 to 35 who received the YFV17D yellow fever vaccine.

This clonotype was observed a few times. CDR3 region: CSARLGRTPLQETQYF. Here the CDR3 DNA reads TGCAGTGCCCGCCTGGGACGCACGCCGCTCCAAGAGACCCAGTACTTC. The J gene is TRBJ2-5, the V gene TRBV20-1; D may match TRBD1 or TRBD2 (5 bases each). CDR1 and CDR2 from the germline V gene are DFQATT and SNEGSKA (reference sequence). The length of the CDR3 is 16 residues. Trimming removed 6 bases from V and 1 base from J, with 21 bases in between.

CDR3 protein: CASSSRDRVSNEQFF. The CDR3 bases are TGTGCCAGCAGCTCACGGGACAGGGTTTCGAATGAGCAGTTCTTC. The chain is built from TRBV7-6 and TRBJ2-1; 9 bases agree with TRBD1. The length of the CDR3 is 15 residues. Looked up from germline, CDR1 is SGHVS and CDR2 is FNYEAQ. Trimming removed 4 bases from V and 7 bases from J; junction bases left unmatched: 8.

Only a few counts were recorded for this clonotype. The V gene is TRBV5-1, the J gene TRBJ1-1; the D gene is possibly TRBD1 (6 bases). The germline V gene has CDR1 SGHRS and CDR2 YFSETQ. The CDR3 covers 15 residues. V lost 6 bases to trimming and J lost 3 bases, with 18 bases between them. The CDR3: CASTRIIGGDTEAFF. The CDR3 region has the DNA TGCGCCAGCACCCGAATCATAGGGGGGGACACTGAAGCTTTCTTT.

This clonotype was counted only a few times. V gene TRBV20-1 combines with J gene TRBJ1-1; TRBD1 is a possible D gene (5 bases). V was shortened by 3 bases and J by 5 bases, with 10 bases between the two germline ends. Germline CDR1 reads DFQATT; CDR2 reads SNEGSKA (reference sequence). CDR3 size: 12 residues. The CDR3, as DNA: TGCAGTGCTAGGAGGGGTCGAACTGAAGCTTTCTTT. Its translation: CSARRGRTEAFF.

This clonotype was counted ten times or more. V is TRBV29-1 and J is TRBJ1-1; possible D gene TRBD1, 5 bases. There are 13 residues in the CDR3. With 1 base removed from V and 1 base from J, the gap between germline ends came to 7 bases. Germline CDR1 SQVTM, CDR2 ANQGSEA. CDR3 region: CSVEAGTNTEAFF. In DNA, the CDR3 is TGCAGCGTTGAAGCAGGGACGAACACTGAAGCTTTCTTT.

There are a few counts of this clonotype. The chain recombines TRBV10-3 with TRBJ1-1; TRBD1 agrees at 9 bases. With V trimmed by 9 bases and J by 9 bases, 11 bases remained unmatched. This CDR3 has 13 residues. Germline CDR1 reads ENHRY; CDR2 reads SYGVKD. As DNA, the CDR3 is TGTGCCATAAGACCGCGACAGGGGGTAAAAGCTTTCTTT. It yields the protein CAIRPRQGVKAFF.

Ten or more counts support this clonotype. The rearrangement uses TRBV5-1 and TRBJ1-6; tentatively, D is TRBD1 (6 bases). CDR1 SGHRS and CDR2 YFSETQ come from the germline V gene. Trimming took 6 bases from V and 7 from J, leaving 14 bases between them. The CDR3 spans 14 residues. Here the CDR3 DNA reads TGCGCCAGCATGTTGGGCAGGGGCAATTCACCCCTCCACTTT. Translated: CASMLGRGNSPLHF. The variable domain in full, with the rest retrieved from reference TRBV5-1 and TRBJ1-6, is KAGVTQTPRYLIKTRGQQVTLSCSPISGHRSVSWYQQTPGQGLQFLFEYFSETQRNKGNFPGRFSGRQFSNSRSEMNVSTLELGDSALYLCASMLGRGNSPLHFGNGTRLTVT.

Many counts were recorded for this clonotype. V and J are TRBV5-1 and TRBJ2-1; D is uncertain. Trimming shortened V by 0 bases and J by 6 bases, and 10 bases separated the two germline ends. Germline values: CDR1 SGHRS, CDR2 YFSETQ. The CDR3 totals 14 residues. CDR3 bases: TGCGCCAGCAGCTTGGGTGGACGGATCAATGAGCAGTTCTTC. This sequence encodes CASSLGGRINEQFF.

This clonotype showed up just a few times. The CDR3 coding sequence is TGCGCCAGCAGCTTCCCAGACCAAAACATTCAGTACTTC. Translated: CASSFPDQNIQYF. The chain carries TRBV5-1 and TRBJ2-4; D is ambiguous. Germline assignment: CDR1 SGHRS and CDR2 YFSETQ. Trimming cost V 2 bases and J 5 bases, with 8 bases left between them. The CDR3 runs 13 residues.

The chain links TRBV20-1 to TRBJ2-2; 7 positions match TRBD2. CDR3 length equals 16 residues. Trimming removed 1 base from V and 4 bases from J; junction bases left unmatched: 9. Germline V gene lookup returns CDR1 DFQATT and CDR2 SNEGSKA (reference sequence). CDR3 bases: TGCAGTGCTAGAGGGACCCTACGCGGGGGCACCGGGGAGCTGTTTTTT. Amino acids: CSARGTLRGGTGELFF.

This clonotype was picked up a small number of times. CDR3 DNA: TGTGCCAGCAGTGAGGCGGAACAAGAGACCCAGTACTTC. Translating it yields CASSEAEQETQYF. This chain uses TRBV6-2 or TRBV6-3 with TRBJ2-5; D not resolved. V was pared by 5 bases and J by 2 bases, with 9 bases between. Looked up from germline, CDR1 is MNHEY and CDR2 is SVGEGT. This CDR3 region has 13 residues.

This clonotype was seen a few times. The V and J genes are TRBV27 and TRBJ2-5; 12 nucleotides agree with TRBD2. The CDR3 is made up of 16 amino acids. The V segment lost 6 bases and the J segment 5 bases; nucleotides outside the gene matches: 10. Per the germline V gene, CDR1 is MNHEY and CDR2 is SMNVEV (reference sequence). CDR3 DNA sequence: TGTGCCAGCAGGCGGACTAGCGGGGCCACAGGGGAGACCCAGTACTTC. This translates into CASRRTSGATGETQYF.

This chain's CDR3 is CASSITGVQYF. The CDR3 coding sequence is TGTGCCAGCAGCATAACGGGTGTGCAGTATTTT. The chain has TRBV14 and TRBJ2-3, with D unresolved. Trimming removed 5 bases at V and 11 bases at J, with 11 bases between. From germline, CDR1 is SGHDN and CDR2 FVKESK. The CDR3 is 11 residues long.

This clonotype was seen a few times. J is TRBJ2-1 and V is TRBV5-1, with 7 bases fitting TRBD1. The CDR3 contains 13 residues. V trimming: 5 bases; J trimming: 8 bases; junction bases outside the gene matches: 7. CDR1 is SGHRS, CDR2 YFSETQ, per germline. The CDR3 sequence: CASSYDRVHEQFF. The CDR3 nucleotides are TGCGCCAGCAGTTACGACAGGGTCCATGAGCAGTTCTTC.

The CDR3 spells CASSLTGALNTEAFF. Written as DNA, the CDR3 is TGCGCCAGCAGCTTGACAGGGGCCCTGAACACTGAAGCTTTCTTT. This chain connects TRBV5-1 to TRBJ1-1, with 7 nucleotides matching TRBD1. The V and J ends lost 1 base and 0 bases, in that order; junction bases with no gene match: 3. Germline loops: CDR1 SGHRS, CDR2 YFSETQ. This CDR3 has 15 residues.

This clonotype came up many times. The gene calls are TRBV21-1 and TRBJ1-1. TRBV21-1 is a recognized pseudogene. CDR3 length: 15 residues. CDR3 residues: CASSKSGRTNTEAFF. For the CDR3, the DNA is TGTGCCAGCAGCAAGTCCGGCAGGACGAACACTGAAGCTTTCTTT.

The chain has TRBV12-3 or TRBV12-4 and TRBJ1-2, with 8 bases matching TRBD1. This CDR3 has 16 amino acids. Trimming took 5 bases from V and 5 from J; bases not matched to a gene: 13. The CDR3 spells CASSETNRDRSYGYTF. As DNA, the CDR3 is TGTGCCAGCAGTGAGACTAACCGGGACAGGTCTTATGGCTACACCTTC.

V gene TRBV5-1 combines with J gene TRBJ2-6; a weak D match, TRBD2 (6 bases). V lost 5 bases to trimming and J lost 0 bases, with 15 bases between them. The CDR3 runs to 17 residues. The germline V gene encodes CDR1 SGHRS and CDR2 YFSETQ. CDR3 sequence reads: CASRVSGLLSGANVLTF. CDR3 bases: TGCGCCAGCAGGGTATCGGGACTTCTCTCTGGGGCCAACGTCCTGACTTTC.

Ten or more counts support this clonotype. The genes are TRBV7-9 and TRBJ1-1, with D possibly being TRBD1 (6 bases). V was shortened by 3 bases and J by 8 bases, with 13 bases between the two germline ends. There are 13 residues in the CDR3. The germline V gene encodes CDR1 SEHNR and CDR2 FQNEAQ (reference sequence). The CDR3 sequence is CASSLDTGLEAFF. Here the CDR3 DNA reads TGTGCCAGCAGCTTGGACACAGGGCTCGAAGCTTTCTTT.

The genes are TRBV7-9 and TRBJ2-3; the match to TRBD2 covers 8 bases. V shed 5 bases and J 2 bases; nucleotides not matched to a gene: 6. The CDR3 is 15 residues long. CDR1 and CDR2 from the germline V gene are SEHNR and FQNEAQ (reference sequence). The CDR3 coding sequence is TGTGCCAGCAGCCCCCGGCGGGGGGACACAGATACGCAGTATTTT. It is translated as CASSPRRGDTDTQYF.

This chain connects TRBV7-9 to TRBJ1-1; TRBD1 matches 7 bases. The CDR3 is 15 amino acids. Germline loops: CDR1 SEHNR, CDR2 FQNEAQ (reference sequence). The junction had 10 bases not matched to a gene; V was cut back by 2 bases and J by 7 bases. The CDR3 DNA reads TGTGCCAGCAGCTTACCGACAGGGATTAGGGGTGAAGCTTTCTTT. This codes for CASSLPTGIRGEAFF.

Only a few counts were recorded for this clonotype. The rearrangement links TRBV7-3 to TRBJ1-1; 7 bases map to TRBD1. Germline-derived CDR1 and CDR2 are SGHTA and FQGTGA. The CDR3 is 15 amino acids. V lost 5 bases, J lost 6 bases, and 12 bases stayed unmatched. The CDR3 is CASSQNRGQFAEAFF. DNA for the CDR3: TGTGCCAGCAGCCAAAACAGGGGCCAATTCGCTGAAGCTTTCTTT.

This clonotype was observed a handful of times. The CDR3 is CASSLEAGGQGYTF. The CDR3 bases are TGCGCCAGCAGCTTGGAGGCAGGGGGCCAGGGCTACACCTTC. The chain is built from TRBV5-1 and TRBJ1-2; 8 nucleotides agree with TRBD1. Germline CDR1 is SGHRS and CDR2 is YFSETQ. This CDR3 has 14 amino acids. With 0 bases clipped from V and 8 bases from J, the junction kept 6 bases outside the gene matches.

This clonotype was counted between two and nine times. The chain joins TRBV10-2 to TRBJ2-3; 12 bases line up with TRBD2. Germline loops: CDR1 WSHSY, CDR2 SAAADI. The CDR3 length is 16 residues. V lost 8 bases, J lost 5 bases, and 11 bases stayed unmatched. The CDR3 bases are TGCGCCAGCTCCCCATCGACTAGCGGGGGAATAGATACGCAGTATTTT. Amino acid sequence: CASSPSTSGGIDTQYF.

A few counts support this clonotype. This chain connects TRBV3-1 to TRBJ2-3; 7 positions match TRBD2. CDR1 LGHDT and CDR2 YNNKEL come from the germline V gene (reference sequence). V lost 3 bases to trimming and J lost 0 bases; unmatched junction nucleotides: 6. The CDR3 totals 16 residues. The CDR3: CASSHPSGVSTDTQYF. The CDR3 DNA reads as TGTGCCAGCAGCCACCCCAGCGGGGTTAGCACAGATACGCAGTATTTT.

This clonotype has a count of ten or more. This sequence joins TRBV10-2 and TRBJ1-1; TRBD1 is a possible D gene (5 bases). The length of the CDR3 is 15 residues. Germline assignment: CDR1 WSHSY and CDR2 SAAADI. Trimming removed 2 bases from V and 7 bases from J, with 17 bases in between. CDR3 region: CASSERVQEPIEAFF. CDR3 bases: TGCGCCAGCAGTGAGAGGGTACAGGAGCCTATTGAAGCTTTCTTT.

This clonotype was counted at least ten times. The chain has TRBV4-2 and TRBJ1-2; D is undetermined. Trimming stripped 3 bases from V and 5 bases from J, with 13 bases between. Germline-derived CDR1 and CDR2 are LGHNA and YNFKEQ. CDR3 length: 14 amino acids. CDR3 protein: CASSQGSLGYGYTF. The CDR3 DNA reads as TGTGCCAGCAGCCAGGGCTCTTTAGGGTATGGCTACACCTTC.

V usage is TRBV20-1 and J usage is TRBJ2-2; 12 bases fit TRBD2. This CDR3 region has 14 residues. Losses at the gene ends were 3 bases for V and 8 bases for J; bases not matched to a gene: 4. Germline CDR1 DFQATT, CDR2 SNEGSKA (reference sequence). The CDR3 protein is CSARTSGGMGELFF. The CDR3 coding sequence is TGCAGTGCTAGGACTAGCGGGGGAATGGGGGAGCTGTTTTTT.

This clonotype was counted many times. The chain has TRBV18 and TRBJ2-4; TRBD2 matches 7 bases. The CDR3 sequence is 16 residues long. Losses at the gene ends were 1 base for V and 0 bases for J; bases not matched to a gene: 3. CDR1 is KGHSH and CDR2 is LQKENI in the germline V gene. In DNA, the CDR3 is TGTGCCAGCTCACCACTAGCGGGCGTAGCCAAAAACATTCAGTACTTC. It codes for CASSPLAGVAKNIQYF.

This clonotype appeared many times. The chain combines TRBV19 with TRBJ1-1, with unresolved D. The CDR3 is 13 amino acids. Trimming cost V 2 bases and J 2 bases, with 6 bases left between them. CDR1 is LNHDA, CDR2 SQIVND, per germline (reference sequence). CDR3 residues: CASSISDNTEAFF. The CDR3 DNA follows: TGTGCCAGTAGTATATCAGACAACACTGAAGCTTTCTTT.

The chain uses TRBV6-2 or TRBV6-3 and TRBJ2-7; 8 nucleotides align to TRBD1. Per the germline V gene, CDR1 is MNHEY and CDR2 is SVGEGT. The length of the CDR3 is 14 residues. With V trimmed by 2 bases and J by 3 bases, 3 bases remained unmatched. The CDR3 protein is CASSYRTGNYEQYV. The CDR3 nucleotides are TGTGCCAGCAGTTACCGGACAGGGAACTACGAGCAGTACGTC.

This sequence joins TRBV6-1 and TRBJ2-3; 10 nucleotides line up with TRBD2. The trim removed 4 bases at V and 5 bases at J, leaving 3 bases unmatched. Looked up from germline, CDR1 is MNHNS and CDR2 is SASEGT. This CDR3 contains 14 residues. This CDR3 reads CASSVAGGGDTQYF. Here the CDR3 DNA reads TGTGCCAGCAGTGTAGCGGGGGGCGGAGATACGCAGTATTTT.